This T cell receptor beta chain originates from a study of T cell clusters in autoimmune cytopenias. Study results and caveats: Comparing secondary cytopenia with chronic lymphocytic leukemia showed no cluster-lack signature, apparently masked by lymphoma repertoire. TRB repertoire shifts in secondary cytopenia and chronic lymphocytic leukemia mostly reflected lymphoma, not autoimmunity. The T cell clusters were defined only in silico, without experimental functional validation.

Per germline, CDR1 SGHNT and CDR2 YYREEE (reference sequence). CDR3 length equals 15 residues. TRB amplification used around 0.25 ug of peripheral blood genomic DNA. As to this clonotype: As yet, its antigen is unknown.

One tube held mixed TRB-A and TRB-B primer pools for touch-down PCR. One entry per CDR3 protein, without DNA, is what TCRdb gives after re-calling the multiplex PCR reads. This repertoire comprises around 15,000 distinct CDR3 sequences; its ten largest clones make up roughly 2.1%. The sequence was obtained from a human donor with an autoimmune cytopenia or autoimmune hepatitis (not recorded which). V and J are TRBV5-4 and TRBJ1-2; as DNA is missing, the TRBD1 call by TCRdb cannot be tested. Sequencing was carried out using peripheral blood. The CDR3 sequence is CASSEGTGGAYGYTF.